A selection of T cell receptor beta chains follows, all from one sample in a study of shared clonotypes between healthy human individuals. Repertoires were generated with immunoSEQ multiplex PCR, while TCRdb's copy carries only in-frame clones and drops some. The profile covers 1.5 million to 2.5 million clones, with about 94% appearing a single time and 1.2% taken by the ten largest. Sequenced sample: naive CD8+ T cells sorted from blood. The receptor source for this set is a man younger than 35 in good health. The CDR3 runs from the conserved cysteine through the conserved F or W. D genes are given only for firm matches. Some rows have no size entry. The others give once, few or many, or a class for an expanded clone.

J: TRBJ2-7; V: TRBV6-1; size: .; D: TRBD1; CDR3: CASRIPGQGGYEQYF; DNA: TGTGCCAGCAGGATACCGGGACAGGGAGGTTACGAGCAGTACTTC
J: TRBJ2-7; V: TRBV29-1; size: .; D: TRBD2; CDR3: CSVEEREASYYEQYF; DNA: TGCAGCGTTGAGGAGCGGGAGGCCTCCTACTACGAGCAGTACTTC
J: TRBJ2-1; V: TRBV5-8; size: .; D: .; CDR3: CASSFDGYNEQFF; DNA: TGTGCCAGCAGCTTCGACGGATACAATGAGCAGTTCTTC
J: TRBJ1-2; V: TRBV4-1; size: .; D: .; CDR3: CASSQEQVSSYGYTF; DNA: TGCGCCAGCAGCCAGGAACAGGTTTCCTCCTATGGCTACACCTTC
J: TRBJ2-1; V: TRBV27; size: many; D: TRBD2; CDR3: CASSSRIAGAGINEQFF; DNA: TGTGCCAGCAGTTCACGAATAGCGGGGGCGGGAATAAATGAGCAGTTCTTC
J: TRBJ1-2; V: TRBV6-5; size: .; D: .; CDR3: CASSYGFNSPNYGYTF; DNA: TGTGCCAGCAGTTACGGGTTTAACTCTCCCAACTATGGCTACACCTTC
J: TRBJ2-2; V: TRBV6-6; size: .; D: .; CDR3: CASRPGSTGELFF; DNA: TGTGCCAGCCGACCGGGGAGCACCGGGGAGCTGTTTTTT
J: TRBJ1-6; V: TRBV7-3; size: .; D: .; CDR3: CASSLTVYNSPLHF; DNA: TGTGCCAGCAGCTTAACGGTTTACAATTCACCCCTCCACTTT
J: TRBJ2-1; V: TRBV7-2; size: .; D: TRBD2; CDR3: CASSSAGLASYNEQFF; DNA: TGTGCCAGCAGCTCCGCGGGACTAGCCTCCTACAATGAGCAGTTCTTC
J: TRBJ1-1; V: TRBV6-5; size: few; D: TRBD1; CDR3: CASSYGQGNTEAFF; DNA: TGTGCCAGCAGTTACGGACAGGGGAACACTGAAGCTTTCTTT
J: TRBJ2-1; V: TRBV19; size: .; D: .; CDR3: CASSDGQGGDNEQFF; DNA: TGTGCCAGTAGTGACGGACAGGGAGGGGACAATGAGCAGTTCTTC
J: TRBJ2-7; V: TRBV25-1; size: once; D: .; CDR3: CARTGTNLYEQYF; DNA: TGTGCCAGAACCGGGACAAACCTCTACGAGCAGTACTTC
J: TRBJ2-7; V: TRBV7-6; size: .; D: .; CDR3: CASSLEAGYEQYF; DNA: TGTGCCAGCAGCTTAGAGGCTGGCTACGAGCAGTACTTC
J: TRBJ2-3; V: TRBV15; size: .; D: TRBD2; CDR3: CAIGLAGVTDTQYF; DNA: TGTGCCATAGGACTAGCGGGAGTTACGGATACGCAGTATTTT
J: TRBJ1-2; V: TRBV9; size: .; D: TRBD1; CDR3: CASSSVPSDPGQIGYTF; DNA: TGTGCCAGCAGCAGTGTTCCATCAGATCCGGGACAGATCGGCTACACCTTC
J: TRBJ2-2; V: TRBV27; size: .; D: .; CDR3: CASSGAGGELFF; DNA: TGTGCCAGCAGTGGGGCAGGCGGGGAGCTGTTTTTT
J: TRBJ2-3; V: TRBV4-1; size: .; D: TRBD2; CDR3: CASSQDRLAGDTQYF; DNA: TGCGCCAGCAGCCAAGATAGGCTAGCGGGAGATACGCAGTATTTT
J: TRBJ1-2; V: TRBV28; size: once; D: TRBD1; CDR3: CASSLDRGLWDYGYTF; DNA: TGTGCCAGCAGTTTGGACAGGGGGCTTTGGGACTATGGCTACACCTTC
J: TRBJ2-3; V: TRBV30; size: .; D: .; CDR3: CAWNAGGTDTQYF; DNA: TGTGCCTGGAATGCAGGGGGCACAGATACGCAGTATTTT
J: TRBJ2-2; V: TRBV9; size: .; D: TRBD2; CDR3: CASKAGKNTGELFF; DNA: TGTGCCAGCAAAGCGGGGAAGAACACCGGGGAGCTGTTTTTT
J: TRBJ1-4; V: TRBV27; size: .; D: TRBD1; CDR3: CASSLSVTGANEKLFF; DNA: TGTGCCAGCAGTTTATCGGTGACAGGGGCTAATGAAAAACTGTTTTTT
J: TRBJ2-7; V: TRBV7-9; size: .; D: .; CDR3: CAIQIPSSYEQYF; DNA: TGTGCCATACAGATTCCAAGCTCCTACGAGCAGTACTTC
J: TRBJ2-5; V: TRBV7-9; size: once; D: TRBD2; CDR3: CASSSSLLARPAETQYF; DNA: TGTGCCAGCAGCTCCTCATTACTAGCGAGGCCCGCTGAGACCCAGTACTTC
J: TRBJ2-5; V: TRBV4-1; size: .; D: TRBD1; CDR3: CASSQDKTGQVTGAQYF; DNA: TGCGCCAGCAGCCAAGACAAGACGGGACAGGTGACCGGGGCCCAGTACTTC
J: TRBJ2-2; V: TRBV11-2; size: once; D: .; CDR3: CASSSYTGELFF; DNA: TGTGCCAGCAGCTCCTACACCGGGGAGCTGTTTTTT